This TCR beta chain stems from a study of blood T cell repertoires in COVID-19 (TCRdb year 2020). Regarding the research as a whole: The collaborator samples originated in the United States, Italy and Spain and spanned the acute and convalescent phases of COVID-19. The material from the prospective study consisted of cDNA or gDNA derived from T cells, B-cell-depleted T cells, or PBMCs. The dataset comprised deeply sampled blood TCRbeta repertoires from subjects exposed to, actively infected with, or recovered from COVID-19. The repertoires were made available in a free public database intended to serve as a resource for research on the immune response to SARS-CoV-2. Samples came from the ongoing ImmuneRACE study (first 160 participants) plus 1,254 subjects from 6 global collaborators. Nearly every sample came with metadata listing a de-identified subject ID, COVID-19 status, age in years and sex. HLA class I and class II types, where available, came from metadata supplied by the sample provider rather than from assay-based typing.

In the prospective study, participants were roughly 18 to 100 years old, resided in about two dozen geographic areas of the United States, and were enrolled through a virtual design. Cohort assignment in the prospective study relied on participant-reported clinical history from a screening survey and a study questionnaire. Exposed participants had been in contact, within 2 weeks of entering the study, with a person who had a PCR-confirmed or clinician-diagnosed case of COVID-19. Each participant in the prospective study had whole blood, serum and a nasopharyngeal or oropharyngeal swab collected by mobile phlebotomists. Participants in the prospective study had the option to provide additional blood draws and questionnaires over an approximately 2-month period. Blood samples from the prospective study were shipped frozen or at room temperature prior to DNA extraction. Beyond this particular receptor, the publication reports: Clinical and demographic metadata were provided uncurated, with the amount varying by source and participant.

The junction shows trimming of 0 bases on V and 4 bases on J, plus 9 bases between the germline ends. Its CDR3 holds 13 amino acids, cysteine through phenylalanine. Only CDR3 DNA remains: 39 bases, in frame from the first base. The germline V gene sets CDR1 to SQVTM and CDR2 to ANQGSEA. The immunoSEQ Assay, a bias-controlled multiplex PCR, was used to amplify TCRbeta CDR3 regions from genomic DNA. As for how the authors treated the data: The number of nucleated cells in each sample was estimated from the amplification of reference gene primers within the assay. To quantify the absolute abundance of each unique TCRbeta CDR3 rearrangement, sequence reads were collapsed and filtered. For each sample, productive Simpson clonality was calculated as the square root of Simpson's diversity index across productive rearrangements. TCRdb re-hosts the immuneACCESS table, in-frame sequences only. Its copies lack some clones; in the studies checked, an unresolved V gene accounts for under half of them, and the cause for the rest is not known. V, J and clone size derive from that table, while D and trimming were established from the DNA sequence. The sample records about 140,000 clones, about 80% of which are singletons. The top ten clones comprise 1.5% to 2% of the sample.

With respect to this clone: What this receptor recognizes is not known. One base away there is no much larger clone; base qualities are not given.

Recombination joined TRBV29-1 with TRBJ1-2; TRBD1 is a possible D gene, resting on 5 matching bases. The receptor was isolated from a woman aged 18 to 35 who had been exposed to COVID-19. Sequencing input: PBMCs or T cells enriched from blood (not recorded which). The CDR3 reads CSVEEDGAYGYTF. The DNA is TGCAGCGTTGAAGAAGATGGGGCCTATGGCTACACCTTC. Reference TRBV29-1 and TRBJ1-2 genes cover what lies past the CDR3, so the full variable domain is SAVISQKPSRDICQRGTSLTIQCQVDSQVTMMFWYRQQPGQSLTLIATANQGSEATYESGFVIDKFPISRPNLTFSTLTVSNMSPEDSSIYLCSVEEDGAYGYTFGSGTRLTVV.